Presented here are 29 T cell receptor beta chains from one specimen sequenced in a study of shared clonotypes between healthy human individuals. TCRdb keeps only in-frame clones here, not all; method: immunoSEQ multiplex PCR. The repertoire has hundreds of thousands of clones, 90% to 96% of them found once; the top ten carry about 0.057%. Sequencing was carried out using naive CD4+ T cells sorted from blood. Subset defined: CD45RA+ positively selected. The origin of the receptors is a woman aged 25-40 years in good health.

A note on this clone: This specimen includes other DNA sequences encoding the same CDR3. The chain carries TRBV7-3 and TRBJ2-2; D possibly corresponds to TRBD1 (5 bases). CDR1 is SGHTA, CDR2 FQGTGA, per germline. With 2 bases removed from V and 3 bases from J, the gap between germline ends came to 7 bases. The CDR3 is 14 amino acids. The CDR3 sequence: CASSLQGYTGELFF. For the CDR3, the DNA is TGTGCCAGCAGCTTACAGGGATACACCGGGGAGCTGTTTTTT.

The J gene is TRBJ2-1, the V gene TRBV27, with 9 positions matching TRBD1. Germline V gene data show CDR1 as MNHEY and CDR2 as SMNVEV (reference sequence). Losses at the gene ends were 10 bases for V and 4 bases for J; bases not matched to a gene: 8. The CDR3 totals 14 residues. In DNA form, the CDR3 reads TGTGCCACCTCATGGGACAGGGATTACAATGAGCAGTTCTTC. This sequence encodes CATSWDRDYNEQFF.

The genes are TRBV4-2 and TRBJ1-6; TRBD1 is a possible D gene (5 bases). Germline loops: CDR1 LGHNA, CDR2 YNFKEQ. The CDR3 has 17 residues. V was trimmed by 4 bases and J by 0 bases, leaving 13 bases between them. The CDR3 reads CASSLQGAASYNSPLHF. CDR3 in DNA: TGTGCCAGCAGCCTCCAAGGGGCCGCCTCCTATAATTCACCCCTCCACTTT.

V gene TRBV2 combines with J gene TRBJ1-5; D call uncertain. In germline, CDR1 is SNHLY, CDR2 FYNNEI. The CDR3 has 13 amino acids. Trimming pared 7 bases from V and 4 bases from J, leaving 11 bases between. The CDR3 DNA reads TGTGCCAGCAACCAGGCGGGGAATCAGCCCCAGCATTTT. This codes for CASNQAGNQPQHF. Full variable domain (outside the CDR3, taken from reference TRBV2 and TRBJ1-5): EPEVTQTPSHQVTQMGQEVILRCVPISNHLYFYWYRQILGQKVEFLVSFYNNEISEKSEIFDDQFSVERPDGSNFTLKIRSTKLEDSAMYFCASNQAGNQPQHFGDGTRLSIL.

V usage is TRBV18 and J usage is TRBJ1-2; no firm D call. V shed 4 bases and J shed 5 bases, with 17 bases lying between them. The germline V gene encodes CDR1 KGHSH and CDR2 LQKENI. The CDR3 has 15 residues. The CDR3 here is CASSRNRENMYGYTF. Written as DNA, the CDR3 is TGTGCCAGCTCACGCAACCGGGAGAACATGTATGGCTACACCTTC. Full variable domain (remainder filled in from reference TRBV18 and TRBJ1-2): NAGVMQNPRHLVRRRGQEARLRCSPMKGHSHVYWYRQLPEEGLKFMVYLQKENIIDESGMPKERFSAEFPKEGPSILRIQQVVRGDSAAYFCASSRNRENMYGYTFGSGTRLTVV.

The chain recombines TRBV5-1 with TRBJ2-3, with TRBD2 matching 9 bases. The germline CDR1 and CDR2 sequences are SGHRS and YFSETQ. The CDR3 loop spans 16 amino acids. V was pared by 1 base and J by 5 bases, with 8 bases of the junction left unmatched. This CDR3 is CASSLSLAGKVDTQYF. The CDR3 region has the DNA TGCGCCAGCAGCTTGTCGCTAGCGGGGAAGGTAGATACGCAGTATTTT.

This clone has a single count. V gene TRBV18 combines with J gene TRBJ2-3; D is ambiguous. Germline CDR1 and CDR2: KGHSH and LQKENI. V was shortened by 4 bases and J by 0 bases, with 8 bases between the two germline ends. The length of the CDR3 is 14 residues. For the CDR3, the DNA is TGTGCCAGCTCACAACTTCAAAGCACAGATACGCAGTATTTT. Its translation is CASSQLQSTDTQYF.

This sequence joins TRBV2 and TRBJ1-2; 9 bases agree with TRBD1. There are 13 residues in the CDR3. CDR1 and CDR2 from the germline V gene are SNHLY and FYNNEI. V lost 7 bases, J lost 6 bases, and 6 bases stayed unmatched. The CDR3 reads CASNPGTGNGYTF. The CDR3 coding sequence is TGTGCCAGCAATCCCGGGACAGGGAATGGCTACACCTTC.

CDR3 amino acids: CASSVGEGGNTEAFF. In DNA form, the CDR3 reads TGTGCCAGCAGCGTAGGCGAAGGGGGGAACACTGAAGCTTTCTTT. The chain joins TRBV9 to TRBJ1-1; possible D gene TRBD1, 6 bases. In germline, CDR1 is SGDLS, CDR2 YYNGEE. This CDR3 comprises 15 residues. V was pared by 0 bases and J by 1 base, with 10 bases between.

This chain joins TRBV5-8 and TRBJ1-5; the D is unclear. CDR1 and CDR2 from the germline V gene are SGHTS and YDEGEE. The V and J ends lost 0 bases and 3 bases respectively, with 10 bases between them. The CDR3 totals 15 residues. The CDR3, as DNA: TGTGCCAGCAGCTTGGGACCGATAGTCAATCAGCCCCAGCATTTT. Translating it yields CASSLGPIVNQPQHF.

To note about this clone: The germline gene is not matched at one end of the junction; a read error may be the cause. The gene calls are TRBV19 and TRBJ2-4; D may be TRBD1 or TRBD2 (5 bases each). The CDR3 totals 12 residues. Germline CDR1 is LNHDA and CDR2 is SQIVND (reference sequence). CDR3: CASSDRGRRLDF. The DNA for the CDR3 is TGTGCCAGTAGTGACCGGGGCAGAAGGTTGGACTTC.

This clone appeared a single time. The gene calls are TRBV5-6 and TRBJ2-2, with unresolved D. Deletions cut 5 bases from V and 4 bases from J, with 9 bases between. The CDR3 runs 13 residues. Per the germline V gene, CDR1 is SGHDT and CDR2 is YYEEEE. For the CDR3, the DNA is TGTGCCAGCAGTCGGGTGGGCACCGGGGAGCTGTTTTTT. Translating gives CASSRVGTGELFF.

V usage is TRBV5-4 and J usage is TRBJ2-2, with D unclear. The CDR3 covers 15 residues. V was shortened by 4 bases and J by 4 bases, with 14 bases between the two germline ends. Germline V gene sequence: CDR1 SGHNT, CDR2 YYREEE (reference sequence). The DNA of the CDR3 is TGTGCCAGCAGCCAAGCTCAGTCGGGCACCGGGGAGCTGTTTTTT. Protein: CASSQAQSGTGELFF.

This rearrangement joins TRBV6-5 to TRBJ2-3; 8 positions match TRBD2. With 4 bases clipped from V and 1 base from J, the junction kept 4 bases outside the gene matches. The CDR3 loop spans 15 amino acids. The germline CDR1 and CDR2 sequences are MNHEY and SVGAGI. CDR3 coding DNA: TGTGCCAGCAGTTTTGGAGCGGGAGGCACAGATACGCAGTATTTT. This codes for CASSFGAGGTDTQYF.

The chain is built from TRBV9 and TRBJ1-5; D may be TRBD1 (5 bases). The V and J ends lost 4 bases and 7 bases respectively, with 24 bases between them. CDR1 and CDR2 (germline): SGDLS, YYNGEE. The CDR3 is 17 amino acids. This CDR3 reads CASSTSSGGRSIQPQHF. Written as DNA, the CDR3 is TGTGCCAGCAGCACAAGTAGTGGGGGACGTTCGATCCAGCCCCAGCATTTT.

The rearrangement uses TRBV28 and TRBJ2-1, with 8 nucleotides matching TRBD1. Germline V CDR1 and CDR2: MDHEN, SYDVKM. The CDR3 has 18 residues. V shed 4 bases, J shed 2 bases, and the junction held 13 bases outside the gene matches. The CDR3 coding sequence is TGTGCCAGCAGTTCCATTCAAGGGGGCAGGGGGCCCTACAATGAGCAGTTCTTC. Translated: CASSSIQGGRGPYNEQFF.

The CDR3 reads CASRPEGGAGGELFF. CDR3 in DNA: TGTGCCAGCAGACCCGAGGGAGGGGCGGGCGGGGAGCTGTTTTTT. The chain uses TRBV28 and TRBJ2-2, with 7 bases fitting TRBD2. The ends lost 6 bases at V and 7 bases at J; junction bases unmatched: 11. Germline CDR1 and CDR2: MDHEN and SYDVKM. The CDR3 has 15 amino acids.

This rearrangement joins TRBV19 to TRBJ2-1; D unclear. This CDR3 is 15 amino acids long. Germline lookup yields CDR1 LNHDA and CDR2 SQIVND (reference sequence). Trimming shortened V by 1 base and J by 0 bases, and 7 bases separated the two germline ends. CDR3 DNA sequence: TGTGCCAGTAGTATAGGAGCTTTCTCCTACAATGAGCAGTTCTTC. This gives the protein CASSIGAFSYNEQFF.

The rearrangement joins TRBV29-1 to TRBJ2-7; a weak D match, TRBD2 (6 bases). This CDR3 has 15 amino acids. Germline V gives CDR1 SQVTM, CDR2 ANQGSEA. V dropped 4 bases and J dropped 0 bases, with 16 bases sitting between them. This chain's CDR3 is CSVVAGQLNSYEQYF. The CDR3 nucleotides are TGCAGCGTTGTGGCGGGGCAGCTGAACTCCTACGAGCAGTACTTC.

This clone occurred a few times. V and J are TRBV5-1 and TRBJ1-1; D is possibly TRBD1 (5 bases). Trimming took off 1 base at V and 5 bases at J, with 9 bases between the two ends. This CDR3 has 13 amino acids. Germline V gives CDR1 SGHRS, CDR2 YFSETQ. The CDR3 loop is CASSLLGATEAFF. In DNA form, the CDR3 reads TGCGCCAGCAGCTTGTTAGGGGCTACTGAAGCTTTCTTT. The full variable domain, its missing parts supplied by reference TRBV5-1 and TRBJ1-1, is KAGVTQTPRYLIKTRGQQVTLSCSPISGHRSVSWYQQTPGQGLQFLFEYFSETQRNKGNFPGRFSGRQFSNSRSEMNVSTLELGDSALYLCASSLLGATEAFFGQGTRLTVV.

The chain employs TRBV19 and TRBJ1-5; tentatively, D is TRBD1 (6 bases). V was pared by 3 bases and J by 0 bases, with 9 bases between. The length of the CDR3 is 15 residues. Germline V gene lookup returns CDR1 LNHDA and CDR2 SQIVND (reference sequence). The CDR3 loop reads CASSIRGVSNQPQHF. The CDR3 nucleotides are TGTGCCAGTAGTATTAGGGGGGTTAGCAATCAGCCCCAGCATTTT.

The V and J genes are TRBV7-9 and TRBJ2-1; D is unclear. Trimming cost V 3 bases and J 7 bases, with 7 bases left between them. The CDR3 covers 12 residues. The germline V gene encodes CDR1 SEHNR and CDR2 FQNEAQ (reference sequence). The CDR3 loop is CASSFSRNEQFF. The CDR3 DNA sequence: TGTGCCAGCAGCTTCTCCAGGAATGAGCAGTTCTTC.

This clone was counted a single time. CDR3 DNA: TGTGCCAGCAGCCAATCGAGGCGACAGTTGGAAGGGCAGTACTTC. Protein: CASSQSRRQLEGQYF. The chain is built from TRBV28 and TRBJ2-7, with D maybe TRBD1 (5 bases). CDR3 length equals 15 residues. Looked up from germline, CDR1 is MDHEN and CDR2 is SYDVKM. V was clipped by 6 bases and J by 9 bases, with 24 bases between them.

The chain is built from TRBV28 and TRBJ1-2; D not certain. Germline CDR1 and CDR2: MDHEN and SYDVKM. The ends were cut back, 7 bases at V and 3 bases at J, with 6 bases in the middle. The CDR3 loop spans 11 amino acids. The CDR3 region is CASNSDYGYTF. Written as DNA, the CDR3 is TGTGCCAGCAACAGCGACTATGGCTACACCTTC.

The sample holds a few counts of this clone. The rearrangement joins TRBV2 to TRBJ1-3; possible D gene TRBD1, 6 bases. Trimming shortened V by 7 bases and J by 5 bases, and 12 bases separated the two germline ends. The CDR3 is 13 amino acids. Germline CDR1 reads SNHLY; CDR2 reads FYNNEI. CDR3 region: CASIQGSRNTIYF. The CDR3 nucleotides read TGTGCCAGCATCCAGGGGAGCAGAAACACCATATATTTT. Drawing the rest from reference TRBV2 and TRBJ1-3, the complete variable domain is EPEVTQTPSHQVTQMGQEVILRCVPISNHLYFYWYRQILGQKVEFLVSFYNNEISEKSEIFDDQFSVERPDGSNFTLKIRSTKLEDSAMYFCASIQGSRNTIYFGEGSWLTVV.

The rearrangement uses TRBV10-3 and TRBJ2-2; possibly TRBD1 for D (5 bases). CDR1 and CDR2 from the germline V gene are ENHRY and SYGVKD. This CDR3 has 16 amino acids. V was cut by 3 bases and J by 2 bases, with 13 bases left in between. CDR3 residues: CAISDPGKGNTGELFF. In DNA, the CDR3 is TGTGCCATCAGTGACCCAGGGAAGGGAAACACCGGGGAGCTGTTTTTT.

The rearrangement uses TRBV15 and TRBJ1-6, with TRBD1 identical over 7 bases. The length of the CDR3 is 18 residues. The germline V gene encodes CDR1 LNHNV and CDR2 YYDKDF (reference sequence). V lost 2 bases to trimming and J lost 2 bases; unmatched junction nucleotides: 9. The CDR3, as DNA: TGTGCCACCAGCAGACCACGACAGGGAGGCACCTATAATTCACCCCTCCACTTT. It translates to CATSRPRQGGTYNSPLHF.

The chain carries TRBV7-9 and TRBJ1-3; D perhaps matches TRBD1 (5 bases). CDR1 SEHNR and CDR2 FQNEAQ come from the germline V gene (reference sequence). V was clipped by 2 bases and J by 0 bases, with 8 bases between them. This CDR3 contains 15 residues. As DNA, the CDR3 is TGTGCCAGCAGCTTACAGGGTAACTCTGGAAACACCATATATTTT. Protein: CASSLQGNSGNTIYF.

J is TRBJ2-2 and V is TRBV19, with TRBD1 matching over 8 bases. In germline, CDR1 is LNHDA, CDR2 SQIVND (reference sequence). Losses at the gene ends were 7 bases for V and 3 bases for J; bases not matched to a gene: 10. The CDR3 consists of 16 residues. The CDR3 DNA sequence: TGTGCCAGTACAGGGGGCGCATCGTCAGACACCGGGGAGCTGTTTTTT. Translated: CASTGGASSDTGELFF. Full variable domain (remainder filled in from reference TRBV19 and TRBJ2-2): DGGITQSPKYLFRKEGQNVTLSCEQNLNHDAMYWYRQDPGQGLRLIYYSQIVNDFQKGDIAEGYSVSREKKESFPLTVTSAQKNPTAFYLCASTGGASSDTGELFFGEGSRLTVL.